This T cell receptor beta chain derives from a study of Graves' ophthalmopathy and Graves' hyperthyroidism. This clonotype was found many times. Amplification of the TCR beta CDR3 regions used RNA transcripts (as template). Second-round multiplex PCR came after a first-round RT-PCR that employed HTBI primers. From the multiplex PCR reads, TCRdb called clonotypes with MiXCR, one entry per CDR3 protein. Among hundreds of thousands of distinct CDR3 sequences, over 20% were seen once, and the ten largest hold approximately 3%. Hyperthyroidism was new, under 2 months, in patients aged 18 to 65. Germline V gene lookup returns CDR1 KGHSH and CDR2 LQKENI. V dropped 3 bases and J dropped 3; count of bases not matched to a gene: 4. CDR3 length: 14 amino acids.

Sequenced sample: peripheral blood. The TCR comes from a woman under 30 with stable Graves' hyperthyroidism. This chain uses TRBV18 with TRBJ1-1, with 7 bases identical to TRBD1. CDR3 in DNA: TGTGCCAGCTCACCTCACAGGGGCTACACTGAAGCTTTCTTT. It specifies CASSPHRGYTEAFF.